The T cell receptor beta chain described here comes from a study of CD8 T cells in Susac syndrome. A quantity of roughly 0.5 to 1 ug RNA underwent reverse transcription using random hexamers. TCRdb fed the immunoSEQ multiplex PCR reads into MiXCR, producing one record per CDR3 protein. The sample has over 300,000 distinct CDR3 sequences, just over 90% seen once. CDR1 and CDR2 from the germline V gene are LNHDA and SQIVND (reference sequence). The ends were cut back, 7 bases at V and 7 bases at J, with 13 bases in the middle. This CDR3 is built from 13 residues. The V and J genes are TRBV19 and TRBJ2-2, with D tentatively TRBD1 (6 bases). The sequence was obtained from a human donor with multiple sclerosis. The sample was CD4+ T cells from PBMCs. CDR3 region: CASTPGAVGELFF. The CDR3 DNA is TGTGCCAGTACTCCAGGGGCCGTCGGGGAGCTGTTTTTT.